A selection of T cell receptor beta chains follows, all from one sample in a study of blood T cells in healthy people across ages. Each CDR3 protein gets one entry after TCRdb re-called the 5' RACE reads with MiXCR. Of 850,000 to 1,000,000 distinct CDR3 sequences listed, approximately 50% are singletons. The sample was blood. The source of these receptors is a woman aged 55 to 70 in good health. Each CDR3 is given with its conserved first and last residue. Each record gives: D gene, CDR3 length, clone size, J gene, V gene, CDR3 DNA, CDR3 protein. The D gene is left open where the match is weak. Not all rows give a size; the values are once, few, many and, for expanded clones, a class.

>TRBD1|13|-|TRBJ1-2|TRBV29-1
TGCAGCGTTGGACAGGGGGGGAACTATGGCTACACCTTC
CSVGQGGNYGYTF
>-|13|-|TRBJ2-3|TRBV10-3
TGTGCCATCAGTGTACAAGGGGCAGATACGCAGTATTTT
CAISVQGADTQYF
>-|14|-|TRBJ2-6|TRBV20-1
TGCAGTGCCCTACTCATACCTGGGGCCAACGTCCTGACTTTC
CSALLIPGANVLTF
>TRBD2|16|-|TRBJ2-3|TRBV12-3/TRBV12-4
TGTGCCAGCAGGCGGGGACTAGCGGGACTCACAGATACGCAGTATTTT
CASRRGLAGLTDTQYF
>TRBD2|15|-|TRBJ2-3|TRBV6-2/TRBV6-3
TGTGCCAGCAGGGGTGCGGGAGAGTTCACAGATACGCAGTATTTT
CASRGAGEFTDTQYF
>TRBD2|15|-|TRBJ2-7|TRBV3-1
TGTGCCAGCAGCTCAATAGTAGCGGGAGCCTACGAGCAGTACTTC
CASSSIVAGAYEQYF
>-|11|-|TRBJ2-1|TRBV7-2
TGTGCCAGCAGCTGGGTTAATGAGCAGTTCTTC
CASSWVNEQFF
>-|14|-|TRBJ1-5|TRBV20-1
TGCAGTGCTAGAGCGGCCAGATCGAATCAGCCCCAGCATTTT
CSARAARSNQPQHF
>-|16|-|TRBJ2-7|TRBV5-1
TGCGCCAGCAGCTTGGATACGGGTAGACTCTCCTACGAGCAGTACTTC
CASSLDTGRLSYEQYF
>TRBD2|16|-|TRBJ2-4|TRBV4-1
TGCGCCAGCAGCCCCCGGACGGGAGGGACGCACAATGAGCAGTACTTC
CASSPRTGGTHNEQYF
>TRBD2|16|-|TRBJ2-7|TRBV5-1
TGCGCCAGCAGCTTGGGAGGGACTAGCGTTTCCTACGAGCAGTACTTC
CASSLGGTSVSYEQYF
>TRBD1|16|many|TRBJ2-7|TRBV7-3
TGTGCCAGCAACCCACCTGTGGACAGGGGGTGGAACGAGCAGTACTTC
CASNPPVDRGWNEQYF
>-|15|-|TRBJ2-7|TRBV5-8
TGTGCCAGCAGCTTGTGGGGGACCAAATTCTACGAGCAGTACTTC
CASSLWGTKFYEQYF
>-|14|-|TRBJ1-1|TRBV6-2/TRBV6-3
TGTGCCAGTAGTTACCCTAGGGACGGTCAAAGTGCTTTCTTT
CASSYPRDGQSAFF
>TRBD1|13|few|TRBJ1-2|TRBV28
TGTGCCAGCAGTTTAAGGGGGCCCTACGGCTACACCTTC
CASSLRGPYGYTF
>-|15|many|TRBJ2-4|TRBV7-9
TGTGCCAGCAGCCCCGGAGTGGGGGGTGAAAACATTCAGTACTTC
CASSPGVGGENIQYF
>TRBD2|15|few|TRBJ2-7|TRBV2
TGTGCCAGCACTATTGGGACTAGTTATCGCTACGAGCAGTACTTC
CASTIGTSYRYEQYF
>-|12|-|TRBJ2-1|TRBV9
TGTGCCAGCAGCGTAGTTACGGGGGAGCAGTTCTTC
CASSVVTGEQFF
>TRBD2|14|once|TRBJ2-2|TRBV29-1
TGCAGCGTTGACCGGGGGGGATGGCCCGGGGAGCTGTTTTTT
CSVDRGGWPGELFF
>TRBD2|15|-|TRBJ2-5|TRBV28
TGTGCCAGCAGCTTACGGGGCGGCGGGGGGAAGACCCAGTACTTC
CASSLRGGGGKTQYF
>-|14|few|TRBJ2-5|TRBV29-1
TGCAGCGCGCGAAAGGGTTCCCCGGGAGAGACCCAGTACTTC
CSARKGSPGETQYF
>TRBD1|13|-|TRBJ2-1|TRBV3-1
TGTGCCAGCAGCCAAGATTTGACAGGGTCCGAGTTCTTC
CASSQDLTGSEFF
>TRBD2|18|-|TRBJ2-1|TRBV9
TGTGCCAGCAGCGCCTCGGGACTAGCGGGGGTCTCCCTCAATGAGCAGTTCTTC
CASSASGLAGVSLNEQFF
>-|15|few|TRBJ2-6|TRBV11-1
TGTGCCAGCAGTCCTCCCGGGGCTGGGGCCAACGTCCTGACTTTC
CASSPPGAGANVLTF
>-|15|-|TRBJ2-3|TRBV20-1
TGCAGTGCCCTGAGACGACCGGGCAACATGGATACGCAGTATTTT
CSALRRPGNMDTQYF
>TRBD1|13|-|TRBJ2-7|TRBV20-1
TGCAGTGCCTCGGGGACAGTTTTTTACGAGCAGTACTTC
CSASGTVFYEQYF
>-|12|many|TRBJ2-7|TRBV20-1
TGCAGTGCTACCCTGCCCTCCCACGAGCAGTACTTC
CSATLPSHEQYF
>-|12|few|TRBJ1-2|TRBV12-3/TRBV12-4
TGTGCCAGCAGTTTAGTGGGGGAAGGCTACACCTTC
CASSLVGEGYTF
>TRBD1|18|-|TRBJ2-6|TRBV15
TGTGCCACCAGCCCTACTCGGACAGGGGGCATCGGGGCCAACGTCCTGACTTTC
CATSPTRTGGIGANVLTF
>TRBD2|16|once|TRBJ2-3|TRBV6-4
TGTGCCAGCAGTTACAGAGCGGGAGGGACATCAGATACGCAGTATTTT
CASSYRAGGTSDTQYF
>TRBD1|14|-|TRBJ2-5|TRBV6-2/TRBV6-3
TGTGCCAGCAGTATCCGGGACAGGGACGTGGAGCAGTACTTC
CASSIRDRDVEQYF
>-|13|-|TRBJ2-1|TRBV4-3
TGCGCCAGCAGCCAAGCCGCCAGTCATGGGCAGTTCTTC
CASSQAASHGQFF
>-|14|-|TRBJ1-2|TRBV24-1
TGTGCCACCAGTGAACCCGGGATCAACTATGGCTACACCTTC
CATSEPGINYGYTF
>-|16|-|TRBJ1-2|TRBV6-2/TRBV6-3
TGTGCCAGCAGTTACTCGAGCGCCTTGGGAAACTATGGCTACACCTTC
CASSYSSALGNYGYTF
>TRBD1|15|-|TRBJ2-5|TRBV20-1
TGCAGTGCTATTAAGCGACAGGGAGAGGAGGAGACCCAGTACTTC
CSAIKRQGEEETQYF
>-|16|-|TRBJ2-3|TRBV21-1
TGTGCCAGCAGCAACTCGGGGTTTTCGGGTGGAGATACGCAGTATTTT
CASSNSGFSGGDTQYF
>TRBD1|15|-|TRBJ2-4|TRBV12-3/TRBV12-4
TGTGCCAGCAGTATGCAGACAGGGAGACAAAACATTCAGTACTTC
CASSMQTGRQNIQYF
>TRBD2|18|-|TRBJ2-1|TRBV27
TGTGCCAGCAGTTTATACCAATACCGGACTAGCGGGAGAGGCGAGCAGTTCTTC
CASSLYQYRTSGRGEQFF
>-|11|few|TRBJ2-5|TRBV29-1
TGCAGCGTTGGTGAGGACGAGACCCAGTACTTC
CSVGEDETQYF
>-|13|many|TRBJ1-1|TRBV7-9
TGTGCCAGCAGCTTAATGGGGAACACTGAAGCTTTCTTT
CASSLMGNTEAFF
>-|13|-|TRBJ1-2|TRBV29-1
TGCAGCGTCTTACAAAGAGCTAACTATGGCTACACCTTC
CSVLQRANYGYTF
>-|15|-|TRBJ2-3|TRBV4-1
TGCGCCAGCAGCCAAGTTGGTGTCGTCACAGATACGCAGTATTTT
CASSQVGVVTDTQYF
>-|10|few|TRBJ1-2|TRBV28
TGTGCCACCGCTCTCTATGGCTACACCTTC
CATALYGYTF
>-|15|-|TRBJ2-5|TRBV28
TGTGCCAGCAGTTTTAAACCGGGACTCCCAGGGGCCCAGTACTTC
CASSFKPGLPGAQYF
>-|13|-|TRBJ2-7|TRBV29-1
TGCAGCGTTGGTCCGGGACGCAACTACGAGCAGTACTTC
CSVGPGRNYEQYF
>TRBD2|16|few|TRBJ2-7|TRBV2
TGTGCCAGCAGTCCCTTGCGGGCGGGAGGCCACAATGAGCAGTACTTC
CASSPLRAGGHNEQYF